This record looks at one TCR beta chain sequence and its context. Data came from immunoSEQ multiplex PCR; TCRdb stores just in-frame clones and leaves some out. Of roughly 130,000 clones listed, about 87% are singletons. The data are from a study of blood T cell repertoires in COVID-19. Study details: PBMCs, B-cell-depleted T cells, or T cells were the source of the cDNA or gDNA that made up the material.

V gave up 7 bases and J gave up 7 bases, with 13 bases separating them. This CDR3 spans 13 amino acids. Germline CDR1 reads SGHVS; CDR2 reads FQNEAQ. The sequence was obtained from a woman aged 55-70 years with acute or convalescent COVID-19. Sequencing was done on a sample of peripheral blood. This sequence joins TRBV7-8 and TRBJ2-2, with D perhaps TRBD2 (6 bases). The CDR3 DNA reads TGTGCCAGCATACTGGGAGCGGGCGGGGAGCTGTTTTTT. Translation: CASILGAGGELFF.